The clone carrying this TCR beta chain was detected once. This record comes from a study of blood T cell repertoires in COVID-19. The table came from immunoSEQ multiplex PCR; TCRdb's copy has only in-frame clones and leaves some out. The sample records 150,000 to 200,000 clones, around 82% being singletons. Residents of about two dozen US areas, aged about 18 to 89 years, made up the participants. Participants reported their clinical history, and cohort assignment relied on those reports. The CDR3 totals 14 residues. V shed 3 bases and J shed 8 bases, with 16 bases lying between them. Germline V gene lookup returns CDR1 LNHDA and CDR2 SQIVND (reference sequence).

The sample was PBMCs or T cells enriched from blood (not recorded which). V and J are TRBV19 and TRBJ1-2; D unclear. This TCR was sampled from a woman aged 50 to 60 with acute COVID-19. The CDR3 spells CASSIGPRGRGYTF. The CDR3 region has the DNA TGTGCCAGTAGTATTGGGCCCCGGGGTCGCGGCTACACCTTC.